This TCR beta chain was identified during a study of blood T cells in healthy people across ages. Samples each yielded at least 6 micrograms of total RNA. Per germline, CDR1 LGHDT and CDR2 YNNKEL (reference sequence). There are 14 residues in the CDR3. The second PCR ran roughly 6 to 11 cycles with a sample-barcoded 5' primer and J-beta primers. TCRdb redid the calling of the 5' RACE reads with MiXCR, one entry per CDR3 protein. The sample contains around 2 million distinct CDR3 sequences, about two fifths of which appear only once. This receptor was obtained from a human donor in good health. The specimen was blood. The genes are TRBV3-1 and TRBJ2-7, with 8 positions matching TRBD1. The J call is uncertain, as TRBJ2-5 better fits the DNA end. CDR3 in amino acids: CASSPTGVSGTQYF. The DNA of the CDR3 is TGTGCCAGCAGCCCGACAGGGGTGAGTGGGACCCAGTACTTC.